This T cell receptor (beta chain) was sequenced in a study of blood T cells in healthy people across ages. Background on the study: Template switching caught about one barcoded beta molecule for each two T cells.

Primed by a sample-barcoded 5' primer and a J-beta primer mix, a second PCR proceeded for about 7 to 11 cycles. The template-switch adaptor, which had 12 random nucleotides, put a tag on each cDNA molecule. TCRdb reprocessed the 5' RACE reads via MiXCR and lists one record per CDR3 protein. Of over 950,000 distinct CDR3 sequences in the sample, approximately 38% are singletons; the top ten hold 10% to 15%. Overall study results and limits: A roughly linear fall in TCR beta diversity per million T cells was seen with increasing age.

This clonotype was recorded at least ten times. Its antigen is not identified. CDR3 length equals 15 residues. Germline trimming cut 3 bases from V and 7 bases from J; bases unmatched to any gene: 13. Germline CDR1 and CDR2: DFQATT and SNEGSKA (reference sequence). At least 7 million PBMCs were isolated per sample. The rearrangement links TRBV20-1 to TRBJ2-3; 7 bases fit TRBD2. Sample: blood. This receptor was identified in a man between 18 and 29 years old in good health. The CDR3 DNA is TGCAGTGCTAGTACGTTCGGCGGGGGAGACTATACGCAGTATTTT. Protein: CSASTFGGGDYTQYF.